This is a list of T cell receptor beta chains from one sample in a study of cytomegalovirus exposure and HLA in healthy donors. Data came from immunoSEQ multiplex PCR; TCRdb stores just in-frame clones and leaves some out. The sample contains 200,000 to 250,000 clones, approximately 90% of which appear only once. Sequencing was carried out using PBMCs. The origin of the receptors is a woman between 18 and 29 years old in good health and CMV-seronegative. CDR3s include the opening cysteine and the closing phenylalanine or tryptophan. The order of the fields is clone size, D gene, J gene, V gene, CDR3 protein, CDR3 DNA. D genes are given only for firm matches. Size values are once, few and many counts, or a class for expanded clones, and some rows have none.

clone_size: once
d_call: .
j_call: TRBJ1-5
v_call: TRBV7-2
cdr3_aa: CASCGPSREQPQHF
cdr3_nt: TGTGCCAGCTGCGGACCCAGCAGGGAACAGCCCCAGCATTTT

clone_size: .
d_call: TRBD1
j_call: TRBJ2-3
v_call: TRBV9
cdr3_aa: CASSVSGTGGSDTQYF
cdr3_nt: TGTGCCAGCAGCGTCTCCGGGACAGGGGGTTCAGATACGCAGTATTTT

clone_size: few
d_call: TRBD1
j_call: TRBJ2-5
v_call: TRBV7-6
cdr3_aa: CASSVGQGQGETQYF
cdr3_nt: TGTGCCAGCAGCGTCGGACAGGGCCAGGGGGAGACCCAGTACTTC

clone_size: .
d_call: TRBD2
j_call: TRBJ2-1
v_call: TRBV15
cdr3_aa: CATSRDVDGTSWFF
cdr3_nt: TGTGCCACCAGCAGAGATGTGGACGGGACTAGTTGGTTCTTC

clone_size: .
d_call: .
j_call: TRBJ2-1
v_call: TRBV18
cdr3_aa: CASSGRGRVTYNEQFF
cdr3_nt: TGTGCCAGCTCAGGGCGTGGCAGGGTAACCTACAATGAGCAGTTCTTC

clone_size: once
d_call: .
j_call: TRBJ2-7
v_call: TRBV11-3
cdr3_aa: CASSLLAGTYEQYF
cdr3_nt: TGTGCCAGCAGCTTACTCGCGGGAACCTACGAGCAGTACTTC

clone_size: .
d_call: TRBD2
j_call: TRBJ2-3
v_call: TRBV4-1
cdr3_aa: CASSHTSGSPDTQYF
cdr3_nt: TGCGCCAGCAGCCATACTAGCGGGAGCCCGGATACGCAGTATTTT

clone_size: .
d_call: TRBD2
j_call: TRBJ2-5
v_call: TRBV11-3
cdr3_aa: CASSFRIGRAQETQYF
cdr3_nt: TGTGCCAGCAGCTTTAGGATCGGGAGGGCTCAAGAGACCCAGTACTTC

clone_size: .
d_call: .
j_call: TRBJ2-5
v_call: TRBV7-9
cdr3_aa: CASSLGGSSLVETQYF
cdr3_nt: TGTGCCAGCAGCCTAGGAGGCTCTAGCTTGGTAGAGACCCAGTACTTC

clone_size: .
d_call: .
j_call: TRBJ2-5
v_call: TRBV10-3
cdr3_aa: CAISEPGVPQETQYF
cdr3_nt: TGTGCCATCAGTGAGCCGGGGGTCCCCCAAGAGACCCAGTACTTC

clone_size: .
d_call: TRBD2
j_call: TRBJ2-3
v_call: TRBV7-3
cdr3_aa: CASSVWGTSGDTQYF
cdr3_nt: TGTGCCAGCAGCGTTTGGGGGACTAGCGGAGATACGCAGTATTTT

clone_size: .
d_call: TRBD2
j_call: TRBJ2-1
v_call: TRBV5-1
cdr3_aa: CASKDSGGNNEQFF
cdr3_nt: TGCGCCAGCAAGGACAGCGGGGGAAACAATGAGCAGTTCTTC

clone_size: .
d_call: .
j_call: TRBJ2-1
v_call: TRBV7-2
cdr3_aa: CASSLEGAGLYNEQFF
cdr3_nt: TGTGCCAGCAGCTTAGAGGGTGCGGGACTCTACAATGAGCAGTTCTTC

clone_size: few
d_call: TRBD1
j_call: TRBJ2-7
v_call: TRBV7-6
cdr3_aa: CASSHGTGGSYEQYF
cdr3_nt: TGTGCCAGCAGCCACGGGACAGGGGGATCCTACGAGCAGTACTTC

clone_size: .
d_call: .
j_call: TRBJ2-7
v_call: TRBV11-3
cdr3_aa: CASSLKGAPNEQYF
cdr3_nt: TGTGCCAGCAGCTTAAAAGGGGCACCGAACGAGCAGTACTTC

clone_size: .
d_call: .
j_call: TRBJ1-3
v_call: TRBV2
cdr3_aa: CASRATGSGNTIYF
cdr3_nt: TGTGCCAGCAGAGCGACGGGGTCTGGAAACACCATATATTTT

clone_size: few
d_call: .
j_call: TRBJ2-1
v_call: TRBV5-6
cdr3_aa: CASSLIRNEQFF
cdr3_nt: TGTGCCAGCAGCTTAATCCGCAATGAGCAGTTCTTC

clone_size: .
d_call: .
j_call: TRBJ1-5
v_call: TRBV7-2
cdr3_aa: CASSLGWADQPQHF
cdr3_nt: TGTGCCAGCAGCTTAGGATGGGCCGATCAGCCCCAGCATTTT

clone_size: .
d_call: TRBD1
j_call: TRBJ2-4
v_call: TRBV6-5
cdr3_aa: CASSYAGGLDIQHF
cdr3_nt: TGTGCCAGCAGTTACGCAGGGGGCTTGGACATTCAGCACTTC

clone_size: .
d_call: TRBD1
j_call: TRBJ1-2
v_call: TRBV25-1
cdr3_aa: CASSERTIIKQGVIGYTF
cdr3_nt: TGTGCCAGCAGCGAAAGGACCATAATAAAACAGGGGGTGATCGGCTACACCTTC

clone_size: .
d_call: TRBD2
j_call: TRBJ2-2
v_call: TRBV7-7
cdr3_aa: CASSLGSGTGELFF
cdr3_nt: TGTGCCAGCAGCTTAGGTAGCGGGACCGGGGAGCTGTTTTTT

clone_size: .
d_call: TRBD1
j_call: TRBJ2-1
v_call: TRBV6-1
cdr3_aa: CASSAGGGNNEQFF
cdr3_nt: TGTGCCAGCAGTGCAGGGGGCGGCAACAATGAGCAGTTCTTC

clone_size: .
d_call: .
j_call: TRBJ2-7
v_call: TRBV29-1
cdr3_aa: CSVEAGGGSYEQYF
cdr3_nt: TGCAGCGTTGAAGCAGGGGGAGGATCCTACGAGCAGTACTTC

clone_size: few
d_call: TRBD2
j_call: TRBJ2-1
v_call: TRBV5-1
cdr3_aa: CASTTSGRGSYNEQFF
cdr3_nt: TGCGCCAGTACGACTAGCGGGAGGGGCTCCTACAATGAGCAGTTCTTC

clone_size: few
d_call: TRBD1
j_call: TRBJ1-5
v_call: TRBV20-1
cdr3_aa: CRNRGPSPQHF
cdr3_nt: TGCAGAAACAGGGGGCCTTCCCCCCAGCATTTT

clone_size: .
d_call: .
j_call: TRBJ2-1
v_call: TRBV11-2
cdr3_aa: CASSFRGQAPYNEQFF
cdr3_nt: TGTGCCAGCAGCTTCAGGGGTCAGGCACCTTACAATGAGCAGTTCTTC

clone_size: .
d_call: .
j_call: TRBJ1-2
v_call: TRBV6-1
cdr3_aa: CASSVNLGSGYTF
cdr3_nt: TGTGCCAGCAGTGTTAATTTGGGGAGCGGCTACACCTTC

clone_size: once
d_call: .
j_call: TRBJ1-1
v_call: TRBV6-6
cdr3_aa: CASSYTVNTEAFF
cdr3_nt: TGTGCCAGCAGTTACACAGTGAACACTGAAGCTTTCTTT

clone_size: .
d_call: .
j_call: TRBJ1-5
v_call: TRBV15
cdr3_aa: CATSRGHTRGYSNQPQHF
cdr3_nt: TGTGCCACCAGCAGAGGACATACAAGGGGTTATAGCAATCAGCCCCAGCATTTT

clone_size: .
d_call: TRBD1
j_call: TRBJ1-5
v_call: TRBV2
cdr3_aa: CASSEDRGPGGNQPQHF
cdr3_nt: TGTGCCAGCAGTGAAGACAGGGGACCAGGTGGCAATCAGCCCCAGCATTTT

clone_size: .
d_call: .
j_call: TRBJ2-7
v_call: TRBV7-7
cdr3_aa: CASSLEQGRNYEQYF
cdr3_nt: TGTGCCAGCAGCTTAGAGCAGGGGAGAAACTACGAGCAGTACTTC

clone_size: .
d_call: .
j_call: TRBJ2-7
v_call: TRBV10-2
cdr3_aa: CASSFSGSSYEQYF
cdr3_nt: TGCGCCAGCAGTTTTAGCGGATCTTCCTACGAGCAGTACTTC

clone_size: .
d_call: .
j_call: TRBJ2-1
v_call: TRBV6-5
cdr3_aa: CASSRWKGGEQFF
cdr3_nt: TGTGCCAGCAGCAGGTGGAAAGGAGGTGAGCAGTTCTTC

clone_size: .
d_call: .
j_call: TRBJ2-2
v_call: TRBV19
cdr3_aa: CASSILGTTGELFF
cdr3_nt: TGTGCCAGTAGTATATTGGGGACAACCGGGGAGCTGTTTTTT

clone_size: .
d_call: TRBD2
j_call: TRBJ2-3
v_call: TRBV19
cdr3_aa: CASRASGGYSTDTQYF
cdr3_nt: TGTGCCAGTAGAGCTAGCGGGGGGTATAGCACAGATACGCAGTATTTT

clone_size: .
d_call: TRBD1
j_call: TRBJ1-4
v_call: TRBV28
cdr3_aa: CASSFARGNGNEKLFF
cdr3_nt: TGTGCCAGCAGTTTCGCCAGGGGGAATGGTAATGAAAAACTGTTTTTT

clone_size: .
d_call: TRBD1
j_call: TRBJ2-7
v_call: TRBV18
cdr3_aa: CASSPDRGIYEQYF
cdr3_nt: TGTGCCAGCTCACCCGACAGGGGCATTTACGAGCAGTACTTC

clone_size: .
d_call: .
j_call: TRBJ2-1
v_call: TRBV4-1
cdr3_aa: CASSQDRRLNRFSYNEQFF
cdr3_nt: TGCGCCAGCAGCCAAGATCGGCGGCTCAATCGCTTCTCCTACAATGAGCAGTTCTTC

clone_size: few
d_call: TRBD1
j_call: TRBJ2-2
v_call: TRBV30
cdr3_aa: CACPSAQGATGELFF
cdr3_nt: TGTGCCTGCCCATCTGCCCAGGGGGCGACCGGGGAGCTGTTTTTT

clone_size: .
d_call: .
j_call: TRBJ1-1
v_call: TRBV27
cdr3_aa: CASSLAGNTEAFF
cdr3_nt: TGTGCCAGCAGTTTGGCAGGGAACACTGAAGCTTTCTTT

clone_size: .
d_call: TRBD1
j_call: TRBJ1-2
v_call: TRBV18
cdr3_aa: CASSLNQGTGLANYGYTF
cdr3_nt: TGTGCCAGCTCACTAAACCAAGGGACAGGCCTTGCTAACTATGGCTACACCTTC

clone_size: .
d_call: .
j_call: TRBJ2-7
v_call: TRBV14
cdr3_aa: CASSQEAFSYEQYF
cdr3_nt: TGTGCCAGCAGCCAAGAAGCCTTCTCCTACGAGCAGTACTTC

clone_size: .
d_call: TRBD2
j_call: TRBJ2-7
v_call: TRBV2
cdr3_aa: CASSLYSGGPYEQYF
cdr3_nt: TGTGCCAGCAGTTTATATAGCGGGGGCCCTTACGAGCAGTACTTC

clone_size: few
d_call: TRBD1
j_call: TRBJ1-2
v_call: TRBV7-2
cdr3_aa: CASSLLAGQGARGYTF
cdr3_nt: TGTGCCAGCAGCCTCCTGGCGGGACAGGGGGCGAGGGGCTACACCTTC

clone_size: .
d_call: .
j_call: TRBJ1-1
v_call: TRBV7-9
cdr3_aa: CASPGGGTEAFF
cdr3_nt: TGTGCCAGCCCGGGGGGGGGCACTGAAGCTTTCTTT

clone_size: .
d_call: TRBD2
j_call: TRBJ2-3
v_call: TRBV2
cdr3_aa: CASKYLWTSGSGGTDTQYF
cdr3_nt: TGTGCCAGCAAATACCTATGGACTAGCGGGAGTGGTGGGACAGATACGCAGTATTTT

clone_size: .
d_call: TRBD2
j_call: TRBJ2-3
v_call: TRBV14
cdr3_aa: CASSPGTSGAQLFTDTQYF
cdr3_nt: TGTGCCAGCAGCCCCGGGACTAGCGGGGCCCAATTGTTCACAGATACGCAGTATTTT

clone_size: .
d_call: TRBD1
j_call: TRBJ2-5
v_call: TRBV7-7
cdr3_aa: CASSLGGGGTGGGETQYF
cdr3_nt: TGTGCCAGCAGCTTAGGTGGCGGGGGGACAGGGGGCGGAGAGACCCAGTACTTC

clone_size: .
d_call: .
j_call: TRBJ1-1
v_call: TRBV2
cdr3_aa: CASRGQDARQAGTDTEAFF
cdr3_nt: TGTGCCAGCAGAGGACAAGACGCGAGACAGGCGGGTACAGACACTGAAGCTTTCTTT

clone_size: .
d_call: TRBD1
j_call: TRBJ2-7
v_call: TRBV9
cdr3_aa: CASSVRDRGPYEQYF
cdr3_nt: TGTGCCAGCAGCGTACGGGACAGGGGGCCCTACGAGCAGTACTTC